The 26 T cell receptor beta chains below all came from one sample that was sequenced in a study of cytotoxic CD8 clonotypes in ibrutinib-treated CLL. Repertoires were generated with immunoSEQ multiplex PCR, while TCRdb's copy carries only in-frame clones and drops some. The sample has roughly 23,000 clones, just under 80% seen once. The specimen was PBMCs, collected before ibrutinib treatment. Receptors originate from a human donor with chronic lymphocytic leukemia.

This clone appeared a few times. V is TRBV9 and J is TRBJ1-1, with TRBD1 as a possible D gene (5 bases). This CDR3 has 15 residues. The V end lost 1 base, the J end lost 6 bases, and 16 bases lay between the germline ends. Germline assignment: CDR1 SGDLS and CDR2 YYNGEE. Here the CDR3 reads CASSVNGASGAEAFF. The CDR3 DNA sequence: TGTGCCAGCAGCGTAAATGGGGCTTCGGGCGCTGAAGCTTTCTTT.

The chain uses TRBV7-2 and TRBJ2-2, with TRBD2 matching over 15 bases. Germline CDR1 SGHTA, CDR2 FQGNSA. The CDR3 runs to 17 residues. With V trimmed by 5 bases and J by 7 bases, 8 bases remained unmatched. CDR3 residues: CASSPGLAGGRGGELFF. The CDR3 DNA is TGTGCCAGCAGCCCAGGACTAGCGGGAGGGCGAGGCGGGGAGCTGTTTTTT.

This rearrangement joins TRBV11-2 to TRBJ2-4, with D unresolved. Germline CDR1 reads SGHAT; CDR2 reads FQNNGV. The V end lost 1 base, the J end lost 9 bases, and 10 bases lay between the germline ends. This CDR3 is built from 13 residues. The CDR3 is CASSLGDFSIQYF. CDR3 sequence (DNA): TGTGCCAGCAGCTTAGGAGATTTTAGCATTCAGTACTTC.

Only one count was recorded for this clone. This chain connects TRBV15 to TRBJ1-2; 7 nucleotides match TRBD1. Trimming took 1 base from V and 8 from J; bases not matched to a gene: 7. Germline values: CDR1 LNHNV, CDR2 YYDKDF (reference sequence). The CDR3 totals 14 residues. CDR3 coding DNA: TGTGCCACCAGCAGAGGTATACAGGGGCAAGGCTACACCTTC. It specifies CATSRGIQGQGYTF.

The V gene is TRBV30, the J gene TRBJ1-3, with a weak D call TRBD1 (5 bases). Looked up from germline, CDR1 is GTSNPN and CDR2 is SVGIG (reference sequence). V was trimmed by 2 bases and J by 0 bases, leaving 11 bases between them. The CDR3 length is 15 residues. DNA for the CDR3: TGTGCCTGGAGTCGGGACCGTAACTCTGGAAACACCATATATTTT. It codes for CAWSRDRNSGNTIYF.

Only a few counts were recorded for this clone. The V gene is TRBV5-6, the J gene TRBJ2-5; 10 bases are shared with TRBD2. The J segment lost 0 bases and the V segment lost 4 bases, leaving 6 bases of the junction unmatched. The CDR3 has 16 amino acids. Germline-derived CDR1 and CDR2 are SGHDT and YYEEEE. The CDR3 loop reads CASSTWGLAYQETQYF. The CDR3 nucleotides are TGTGCCAGCAGCACCTGGGGACTAGCGTACCAAGAGACCCAGTACTTC. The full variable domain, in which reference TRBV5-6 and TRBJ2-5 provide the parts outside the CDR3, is DAGVTQSPTHLIKTRGQQVTLRCSPKSGHDTVSWYQQALGQGPQFIFQYYEEEERQRGNFPDRFSGHQFPNYSSELNVNALLLGDSALYLCASSTWGLAYQETQYFGPGTRLLVL.

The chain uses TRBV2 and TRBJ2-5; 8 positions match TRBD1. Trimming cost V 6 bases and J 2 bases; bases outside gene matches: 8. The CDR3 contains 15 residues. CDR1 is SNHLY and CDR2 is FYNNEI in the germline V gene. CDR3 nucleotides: TGTGCCAGCAGACAGGGACAGGCCCTACAAGAGACCCAGTACTTC. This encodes CASRQGQALQETQYF.

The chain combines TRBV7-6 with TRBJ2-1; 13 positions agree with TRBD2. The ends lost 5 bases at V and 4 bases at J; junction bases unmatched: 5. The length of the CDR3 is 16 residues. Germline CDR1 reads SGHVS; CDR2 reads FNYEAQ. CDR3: CASSQGTSGAYNEQFF. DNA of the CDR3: TGTGCCAGCAGCCAAGGGACTAGCGGGGCTTACAATGAGCAGTTCTTC.

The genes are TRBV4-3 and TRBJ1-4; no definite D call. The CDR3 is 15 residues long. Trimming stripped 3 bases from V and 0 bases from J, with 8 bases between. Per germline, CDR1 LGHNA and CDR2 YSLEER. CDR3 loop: CASSQNTATNEKLFF. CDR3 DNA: TGCGCCAGCAGCCAGAACACGGCAACTAATGAAAAACTGTTTTTT.

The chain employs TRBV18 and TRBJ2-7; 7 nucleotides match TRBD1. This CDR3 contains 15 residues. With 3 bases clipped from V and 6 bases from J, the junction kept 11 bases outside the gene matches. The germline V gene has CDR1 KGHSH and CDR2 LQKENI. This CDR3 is CASSPQTQGVGEQYF. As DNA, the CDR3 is TGTGCCAGCTCACCTCAGACCCAGGGGGTAGGCGAGCAGTACTTC.

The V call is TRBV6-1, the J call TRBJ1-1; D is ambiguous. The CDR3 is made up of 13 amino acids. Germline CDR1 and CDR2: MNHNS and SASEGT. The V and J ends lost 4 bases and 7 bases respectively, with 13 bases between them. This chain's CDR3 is CASSATLHSEAFF. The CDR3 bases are TGTGCCAGCAGTGCAACCCTACACAGTGAAGCTTTCTTT.

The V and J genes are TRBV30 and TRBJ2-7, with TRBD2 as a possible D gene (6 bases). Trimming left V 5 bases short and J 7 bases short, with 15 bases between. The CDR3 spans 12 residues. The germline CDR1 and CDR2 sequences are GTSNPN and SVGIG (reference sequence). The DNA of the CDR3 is TGTGCCTGGGGTAAGCGGGCGAGTGAGCAGTACTTC. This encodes CAWGKRASEQYF.

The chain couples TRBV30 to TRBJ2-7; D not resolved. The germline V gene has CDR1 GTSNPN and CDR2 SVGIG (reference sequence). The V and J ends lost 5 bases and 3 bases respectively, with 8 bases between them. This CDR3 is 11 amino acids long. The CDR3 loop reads CAWDTIYEQYF. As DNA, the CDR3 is TGTGCCTGGGATACAATCTACGAGCAGTACTTC.

The CDR3 sequence is CASSLDPPLPTDEQFF. CDR3 DNA sequence: TGTGCCAGCAGCTTAGATCCCCCTCTACCTACGGATGAGCAGTTCTTC. The gene calls are TRBV11-2 and TRBJ2-1; D uncertain. The CDR3 runs to 16 residues. Trimming removed 0 bases from V and 8 bases from J, with 17 bases in between. CDR1 is SGHAT and CDR2 is FQNNGV in the germline V gene. Supplemented by reference TRBV11-2 and TRBJ2-1, the full variable domain reads EAGVAQSPRYKIIEKRQSVAFWCNPISGHATLYWYQQILGQGPKLLIQFQNNGVVDDSQLPKDRFSAERLKGVDSTLKIQPAKLEDSAVYLCASSLDPPLPTDEQFFGPGTRLTVL.

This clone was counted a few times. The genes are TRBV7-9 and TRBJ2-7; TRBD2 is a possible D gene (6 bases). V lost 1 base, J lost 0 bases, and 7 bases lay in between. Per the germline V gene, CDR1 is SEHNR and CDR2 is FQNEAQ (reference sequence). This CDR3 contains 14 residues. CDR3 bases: TGTGCCAGCAGCTTAGTGGGAGGCTCCTACGAGCAGTACTTC. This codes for CASSLVGGSYEQYF.

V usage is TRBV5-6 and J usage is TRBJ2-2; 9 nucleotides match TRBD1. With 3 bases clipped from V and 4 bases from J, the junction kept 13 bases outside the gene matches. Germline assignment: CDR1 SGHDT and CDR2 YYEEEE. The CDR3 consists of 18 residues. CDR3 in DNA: TGTGCCAGCAGCTCCGGGACAGGGATTTCCTCCGGCACCGGGGAGCTGTTTTTT. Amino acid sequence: CASSSGTGISSGTGELFF.

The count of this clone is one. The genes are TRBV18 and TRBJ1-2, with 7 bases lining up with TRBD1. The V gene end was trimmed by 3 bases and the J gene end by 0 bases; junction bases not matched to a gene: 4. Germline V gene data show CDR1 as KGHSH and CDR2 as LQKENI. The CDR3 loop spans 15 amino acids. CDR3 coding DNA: TGTGCCAGCTCACCCCCGACAGGGTCTAACTATGGCTACACCTTC. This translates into CASSPPTGSNYGYTF.

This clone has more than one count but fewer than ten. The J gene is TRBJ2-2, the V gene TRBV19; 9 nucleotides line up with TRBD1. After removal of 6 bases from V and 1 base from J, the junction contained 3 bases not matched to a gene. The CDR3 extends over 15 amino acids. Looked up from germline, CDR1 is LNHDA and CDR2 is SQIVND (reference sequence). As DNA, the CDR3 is TGTGCCAGTAGGGACAGGGGAGGGAACACCGGGGAGCTGTTTTTT. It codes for CASRDRGGNTGELFF. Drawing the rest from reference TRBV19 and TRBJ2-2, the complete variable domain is DGGITQSPKYLFRKEGQNVTLSCEQNLNHDAMYWYRQDPGQGLRLIYYSQIVNDFQKGDIAEGYSVSREKKESFPLTVTSAQKNPTAFYLCASRDRGGNTGELFFGEGSRLTVL.

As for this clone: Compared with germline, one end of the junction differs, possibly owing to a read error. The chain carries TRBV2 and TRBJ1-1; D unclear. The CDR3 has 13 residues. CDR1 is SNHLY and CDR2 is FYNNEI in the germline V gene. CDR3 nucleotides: TGTGCCAGCACTGAAACAAGGGCCCCTGAAGCTTTCTTT. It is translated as CASTETRAPEAFF.

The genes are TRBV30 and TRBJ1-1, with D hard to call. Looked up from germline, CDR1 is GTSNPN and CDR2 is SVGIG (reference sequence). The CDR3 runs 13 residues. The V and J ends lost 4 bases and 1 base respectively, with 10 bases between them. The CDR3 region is CAWTSGQNTEAFF. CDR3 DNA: TGTGCCTGGACCTCTGGGCAGAACACTGAAGCTTTCTTT.

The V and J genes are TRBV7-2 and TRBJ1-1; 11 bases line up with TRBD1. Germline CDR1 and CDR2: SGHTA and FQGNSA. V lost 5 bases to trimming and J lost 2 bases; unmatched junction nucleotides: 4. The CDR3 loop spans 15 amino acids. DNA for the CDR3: TGTGCCAGCAGCCCAGGGACAGGGGGAAACACTGAAGCTTTCTTT. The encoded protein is CASSPGTGGNTEAFF.

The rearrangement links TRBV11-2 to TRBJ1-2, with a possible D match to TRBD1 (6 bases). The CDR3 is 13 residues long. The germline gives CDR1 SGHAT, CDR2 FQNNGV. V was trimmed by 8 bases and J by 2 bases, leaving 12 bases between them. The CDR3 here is CASVSDSNYGYTF. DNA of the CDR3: TGTGCCAGCGTGTCGGACAGCAACTATGGCTACACCTTC.

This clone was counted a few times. This CDR3 is CASSNRQFSGNTIYF. The DNA of the CDR3 is TGTGCCAGCAGCAATAGACAGTTCTCTGGAAACACCATATATTTT. V is TRBV7-9 and J is TRBJ1-3; possible D gene TRBD1, 5 bases. Between the trimmed V and J ends, which lost 5 bases and 0 bases, there was a span of 11 bases. The length of the CDR3 is 15 residues. From germline, CDR1 is SEHNR and CDR2 FQNEAQ (reference sequence).

The CDR3: CASSPRVGAMVSGNTIYF. The CDR3 coding sequence is TGTGCCAGCAGCCCGAGGGTCGGGGCGATGGTCTCTGGAAACACCATATATTTT. This chain connects TRBV9 to TRBJ1-3; perhaps TRBD1 as D (5 bases). CDR1 is SGDLS, CDR2 YYNGEE, per germline. This CDR3 contains 18 residues. Trimming removed 4 bases from V and 0 bases from J, with 20 bases in between.

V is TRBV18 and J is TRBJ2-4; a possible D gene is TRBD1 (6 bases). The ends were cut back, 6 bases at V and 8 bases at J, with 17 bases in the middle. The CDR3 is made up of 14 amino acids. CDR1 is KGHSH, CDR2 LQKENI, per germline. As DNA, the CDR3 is TGTGCCAGCTCCCCGGACAGAACATACGACATTCAGTACTTC. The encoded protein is CASSPDRTYDIQYF.

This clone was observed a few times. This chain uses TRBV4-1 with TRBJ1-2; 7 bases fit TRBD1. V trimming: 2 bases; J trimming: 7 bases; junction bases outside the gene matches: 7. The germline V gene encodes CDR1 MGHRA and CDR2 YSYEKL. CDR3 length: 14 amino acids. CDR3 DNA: TGCGCCAGCAGCCAACTGGGAGGGGGCTTTGGCTACACCTTC. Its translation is CASSQLGGGFGYTF.